These 28 T cell receptor beta chains originate from one sample sequenced in a study of blood T cell repertoires in COVID-19. Assay: immunoSEQ multiplex PCR; the TCRdb copy retains only in-frame clones and omits some. The repertoire holds 180,000 or so clones, with around four fifths as singletons. Sample: PBMCs or T cells enriched from blood (not recorded which). These TCRs come from a woman aged 55-70 years who had recovered from COVID-19.

This chain joins TRBV5-1 and TRBJ1-1, with no clear D. V was pared by 7 bases and J by 7 bases, with 20 bases between. The CDR3 has 14 residues. Germline V CDR1 and CDR2: SGHRS, YFSETQ. This CDR3 is CASGFGNSNLEAFF. As DNA, the CDR3 is TGCGCCAGCGGTTTCGGTAACAGTAACCTTGAAGCTTTCTTT.

The chain has TRBV5-5 and TRBJ2-7; possibly TRBD1 for D (6 bases). V lost 1 base and J 6 bases, leaving 17 bases between the germline ends. The CDR3 length is 15 residues. CDR1 and CDR2 (germline): SGHKS, YYEKEE (reference sequence). The CDR3 is CASSLQGTVSAEQYF. In DNA, the CDR3 is TGTGCCAGCAGCTTGCAGGGGACGGTTAGTGCCGAGCAGTACTTC. Complete variable domain (other parts from reference TRBV5-5 and TRBJ2-7): DAGVTQSPTHLIKTRGQQVTLRCSPISGHKSVSWYQQVLGQGPQFIFQYYEKEERGRGNFPDRFSARQFPNYSSELNVNALLLGDSALYLCASSLQGTVSAEQYFGPGTRLTVT.

This clone appeared once. This chain uses TRBV10-2 with TRBJ1-2, with TRBD1 matching 9 bases. The germline CDR1 and CDR2 sequences are WSHSY and SAAADI. V was pared by 4 bases and J by 8 bases, with 14 bases of the junction left unmatched. The CDR3 covers 16 residues. The chain's CDR3 is CASSASGTGLFGGYTF. The CDR3 bases are TGCGCCAGCAGTGCTTCTGGGACAGGGCTTTTTGGAGGCTACACCTTC.

This clone was found once. This chain connects TRBV27 to TRBJ2-7, with 9 bases identical to TRBD2. CDR1 is MNHEY, CDR2 SMNVEV, per germline (reference sequence). CDR3 size: 15 residues. Unmatched junction bases numbered 6, after V lost 3 bases and J lost 3 bases. The CDR3 loop is CASSFAPSGDYEQYF. The DNA of the CDR3 is TGTGCCAGCAGTTTCGCCCCTAGCGGGGACTACGAGCAGTACTTC.

V and J are TRBV6-4 and TRBJ2-7; no definite D call. Per germline, CDR1 MRHNA and CDR2 SNTAGT. The CDR3 runs to 12 residues. Trimming took 6 bases from V and 5 from J, leaving 11 bases between them. Here the CDR3 reads CASSNHKNEQYF. As DNA, the CDR3 is TGTGCCAGCAGCAACCACAAAAACGAGCAGTACTTC.

This clone was found once. The V call is TRBV28, the J call TRBJ1-5; D gene ambiguous. CDR1 is MDHEN, CDR2 SYDVKM, per germline. Trimming removed 6 bases from V and 0 bases from J, with 9 bases in between. The CDR3 contains 14 residues. CDR3 sequence: CASRRTVSNQPQHF. The CDR3 DNA sequence: TGTGCCAGCAGACGCACAGTTAGCAATCAGCCCCAGCATTTT.

The genes are TRBV7-9 and TRBJ2-7; 10 bases fit TRBD2. V was clipped by 5 bases and J by 3 bases; unmatched bases: 4. Germline CDR1 is SEHNR and CDR2 is FQNEAQ (reference sequence). The CDR3 length is 14 residues. In DNA form, the CDR3 reads TGTGCCAGCAGCCGAGCGGGAGGGAACTACGAGCAGTACTTC. It encodes CASSRAGGNYEQYF.

The rearrangement uses TRBV19 and TRBJ1-2, with 7 nucleotides matching TRBD1. Germline CDR1 LNHDA, CDR2 SQIVND (reference sequence). V gave up 7 bases and J gave up 1 base; unmatched junction bases: 9. The CDR3 consists of 15 residues. CDR3: CASTDFRQGNYGYTF. CDR3 nucleotide sequence: TGTGCCAGTACCGACTTCCGACAGGGTAACTATGGCTACACCTTC.

The V call is TRBV5-1, the J call TRBJ1-4, with TRBD1 matching 9 bases. This CDR3 has 15 residues. Unmatched junction bases numbered 3, after V lost 3 bases and J lost 3 bases. Germline CDR1 SGHRS, CDR2 YFSETQ. CDR3 DNA: TGCGCCAGCAGCTCTGGACAGGGGTCTAATGAAAAACTGTTTTTT. Protein sequence: CASSSGQGSNEKLFF. Using reference TRBV5-1 and TRBJ1-4 for the parts outside the CDR3, the full variable domain is KAGVTQTPRYLIKTRGQQVTLSCSPISGHRSVSWYQQTPGQGLQFLFEYFSETQRNKGNFPGRFSGRQFSNSRSEMNVSTLELGDSALYLCASSSGQGSNEKLFFGSGTQLSVL.

For the CDR3, the DNA is TGTGCCAGCAGCCAAGATAGCCACAGGGGAGATACGCAGTATTTT. Residues: CASSQDSHRGDTQYF. This chain joins TRBV4-2 and TRBJ2-3; 7 bases align to TRBD1. The junction had 5 bases not matched to a gene; V was cut back by 0 bases and J by 5 bases. CDR1 and CDR2 (germline): LGHNA, YNFKEQ. The CDR3 is 15 amino acids.

The chain recombines TRBV3-1 (or the pseudogene TRBV3-2) with TRBJ2-7, with TRBD1 matching over 7 bases. Germline trimming cut 4 bases from V and 1 base from J; bases unmatched to any gene: 7. This CDR3 contains 15 residues. From germline, CDR1 is LGHDT and CDR2 YNNKEL (reference sequence). The CDR3 here is CASSRAGTASYEQYF. The CDR3 DNA is TGTGCCAGCAGCCGTGCCGGGACAGCTTCCTACGAGCAGTACTTC.

With regard to this clone: This specimen includes other DNA sequences encoding the same CDR3. The V call is TRBV14, the J call TRBJ1-2; D gene ambiguous. V lost 1 base and J 5 bases, leaving 8 bases between the germline ends. Germline CDR1 reads SGHDN; CDR2 reads FVKESK. The CDR3 extends over 13 amino acids. CDR3 in amino acids: CASSQVQDYGYTF. Written as DNA, the CDR3 is TGTGCCAGCAGCCAAGTGCAGGATTATGGCTACACCTTC.

The chain joins TRBV7-3 to TRBJ1-3; D remains ambiguous. V dropped 9 bases and J dropped 8 bases, with 20 bases sitting between them. Germline loops: CDR1 SGHTA, CDR2 FQGTGA. The CDR3 sequence is 14 residues long. The DNA of the CDR3 is TGTGCCAGTCCGCCCGGGGTAGCGAGTGACACCATATATTTT. It is translated as CASPPGVASDTIYF. The whole variable domain, filled in from reference TRBV7-3 and TRBJ1-3, reads GAGVSQTPSNKVTEKGKYVELRCDPISGHTALYWYRQSLGQGPEFLIYFQGTGAADDSGLPNDRFFAVRPEGSVSTLKIQRTERGDSAVYLCASPPGVASDTIYFGEGSWLTVV.

V and J are TRBV5-6 and TRBJ1-1, with D possibly matching TRBD1 (5 bases). The CDR3 consists of 13 residues. Trimming pared 4 bases from V and 4 bases from J, leaving 11 bases between. Germline-derived CDR1 and CDR2 are SGHDT and YYEEEE. The CDR3 spells CASSPGTITEAFF. Here the CDR3 DNA reads TGTGCCAGCAGCCCGGGGACTATCACTGAAGCTTTCTTT. Together with reference TRBV5-6 and TRBJ1-1, the CDR3 gives the full variable domain: DAGVTQSPTHLIKTRGQQVTLRCSPKSGHDTVSWYQQALGQGPQFIFQYYEEEERQRGNFPDRFSGHQFPNYSSELNVNALLLGDSALYLCASSPGTITEAFFGQGTRLTVV.

CDR3 bases: TGTGCCAGCAGCCTACAGGGTAGAGATCAGCCCCAGCATTTT. Its translation is CASSLQGRDQPQHF. The chain combines TRBV3-1 (or the pseudogene TRBV3-2) with TRBJ1-5, with TRBD1 as a possible D gene (6 bases). CDR1 LGHDT and CDR2 YNNKEL come from the germline V gene (reference sequence). The CDR3 is made up of 14 amino acids. V lost 4 bases and J lost 5, with 12 bases in between.

CDR3 nucleotides: TGCGCCAGCAGCCGAACCGGGACAGGCGGATCCCCCGGGGAGCTGTTTTTT. This codes for CASSRTGTGGSPGELFF. The gene calls are TRBV5-1 and TRBJ2-2; the match to TRBD1 covers 8 bases. Trimming removed 4 bases from V and 6 bases from J; junction bases left unmatched: 14. CDR1 is SGHRS and CDR2 is YFSETQ in the germline V gene. CDR3 size: 17 residues.

A single count supports this clone. This chain joins TRBV5-1 and TRBJ1-1; possible D gene TRBD1, 5 bases. The CDR3 has 14 amino acids. Germline V CDR1 and CDR2: SGHRS, YFSETQ. V lost 5 bases, J lost 3 bases, and 14 bases lay in between. In nucleotides, the CDR3 is TGCGCCAGCAGACCTGGAAGGGGCGACACTGAAGCTTTCTTT. The encoded protein is CASRPGRGDTEAFF.

This chain connects TRBV19 to TRBJ1-3, with 7 bases matching TRBD1. The CDR3 has 15 amino acids. Germline V CDR1 and CDR2: LNHDA, SQIVND (reference sequence). V dropped 3 bases and J dropped 0; count of bases not matched to a gene: 2. The CDR3 nucleotides read TGTGCCAGTAGTATTGAGGGGGCCTCTGGAAACACCATATATTTT. This translates into CASSIEGASGNTIYF.

The rearrangement uses TRBV25-1 and TRBJ1-4, with D possibly being TRBD1 (6 bases). The CDR3 is 15 residues long. V was shortened by 4 bases and J by 8 bases, with 17 bases between the two germline ends. The germline gives CDR1 MGHDK, CDR2 SYGVNS. The CDR3 sequence: CASSGAARGNEKLFF. The CDR3 coding sequence is TGTGCCAGCAGTGGGGCCGCCAGGGGAAACGAAAAACTGTTTTTT.

V and J are TRBV28 and TRBJ2-1; D possibly corresponds to TRBD1 (5 bases). Germline CDR1 MDHEN, CDR2 SYDVKM. V lost 4 bases and J lost 12, with 7 bases in between. This CDR3 spans 10 amino acids. The CDR3 sequence: CASSSRGQFF. The CDR3 DNA reads as TGTGCCAGCAGTTCTAGGGGGCAGTTCTTC.

The J gene is TRBJ1-5, the V gene TRBV6-5, with D unresolved. Germline V gene lookup returns CDR1 MNHEY and CDR2 SVGAGI. Trimming took 6 bases from V and 2 from J, leaving 11 bases between them. The CDR3 is 14 residues long. This chain's CDR3 is CASRKRWGNQPQHF. CDR3 sequence (DNA): TGTGCCAGCAGGAAGCGATGGGGCAATCAGCCCCAGCATTTT.

The CDR3 DNA reads as TGTGCCGGCCGAGGATCCCGGGAAGGGCCCCTCCACTTT. Its translation is CAGRGSREGPLHF. This rearrangement joins TRBV2 to TRBJ1-6; D is uncertain. Germline V lookup: CDR1 SNHLY, CDR2 FYNNEI. The V end lost 11 bases, the J end lost 13 bases, and 21 bases lay between the germline ends. This CDR3 contains 13 residues.

This chain uses TRBV7-2 with TRBJ2-7; 11 nucleotides agree with TRBD1. Germline V gene lookup returns CDR1 SGHTA and CDR2 FQGNSA. The CDR3 is 13 residues long. J lost 4 bases, V lost 4 bases, and 0 bases had no gene match. The CDR3 DNA follows: TGTGCCAGCAGCTGGGACAGGGGGTACGAGCAGTACTTC. Residues: CASSWDRGYEQYF.

The chain is built from TRBV2 and TRBJ1-2; 7 bases match TRBD1. The CDR3 has 14 amino acids. Germline CDR1 SNHLY, CDR2 FYNNEI. Trimming at V came to 4 bases and at J to 6 bases, leaving 8 bases not matched to a gene. The DNA of the CDR3 is TGTGCCAGCAGTGGTTCTAGGACAGGTCATGGCTACACCTTC. This translates into CASSGSRTGHGYTF.

The chain recombines TRBV6-1 with TRBJ2-6; tentative D call: TRBD2 (5 bases). Germline CDR1 is MNHNS and CDR2 is SASEGT. Trimming stripped 3 bases from V and 0 bases from J, with 9 bases between. This CDR3 comprises 16 residues. The DNA for the CDR3 is TGTGCCAGCAGTGATCGGGGTAGCTCTGGGGCCAACGTCCTGACTTTC. Translating it yields CASSDRGSSGANVLTF.

V usage is TRBV7-2 and J usage is TRBJ1-6, with unresolved D. CDR1 and CDR2 from the germline V gene are SGHTA and FQGNSA. CDR3 length: 13 amino acids. The ends were cut back, 7 bases at V and 10 bases at J, with 14 bases in the middle. The CDR3 coding sequence is TGTGCCAGCAATGGCTCGGGAAGATCACCCCTCCACTTT. Its translation: CASNGSGRSPLHF. Full variable domain (rest looked up from reference TRBV7-2 and TRBJ1-6): GAGVSQSPSNKVTEKGKDVELRCDPISGHTALYWYRQSLGQGLEFLIYFQGNSAPDKSGLPSDRFSAERTGGSVSTLTIQRTQQEDSAVYLCASNGSGRSPLHFGNGTRLTVT.

The rearrangement links TRBV12-3 or TRBV12-4 to TRBJ1-2; D not certain. Trimming removed 7 bases at V and 6 bases at J, with 15 bases between. The CDR3 has 13 residues. The CDR3 nucleotides read TGTGCCAGCACCTCATCGGTGAGGCATGGCTACACCTTC. The encoded protein is CASTSSVRHGYTF.

The chain uses TRBV30 and TRBJ1-2; TRBD1 agrees at 8 bases. Looked up from germline, CDR1 is GTSNPN and CDR2 is SVGIG (reference sequence). There are 12 residues in the CDR3. The junction had 3 bases not matched to a gene; V was cut back by 5 bases and J by 4 bases. This chain's CDR3 is CAWGTGSYGYTF. CDR3 bases: TGTGCCTGGGGGACAGGTAGCTATGGCTACACCTTC.